Listed here are 4 T cell receptor beta chains from one sample, sequenced in a study of cytotoxic CD8 clonotypes in ibrutinib-treated CLL. Clones were sequenced by immunoSEQ multiplex PCR, and TCRdb holds only the in-frame ones, with some missing. The sample consists of about 310,000 clones, approximately 80% of them appearing once. Here the sequenced sample was PBMCs, taken before ibrutinib treatment. The origin of the receptors is a human donor with chronic lymphocytic leukemia.

CDR3 in amino acids: CASSLDRSNEQFF. CDR3 DNA sequence: TGCGCCAGCAGCTTGGATCGGAGCAATGAGCAGTTCTTC. The V call is TRBV5-1, the J call TRBJ2-1; D call uncertain. Germline values: CDR1 SGHRS, CDR2 YFSETQ. Trimming pared 0 bases from V and 6 bases from J, leaving 7 bases between. The CDR3 extends over 13 amino acids.

V gene TRBV28 combines with J gene TRBJ2-7; 9 bases match TRBD1. Germline V CDR1 and CDR2: MDHEN, SYDVKM. The CDR3 extends over 14 amino acids. The J segment lost 5 bases and the V segment lost 5 bases, leaving 7 bases of the junction unmatched. CDR3 DNA: TGTGCCAGCAGTCTCGGGACAGGGACCGACGAGCAGTACTTC. Translation: CASSLGTGTDEQYF.

This clone was seen a handful of times. The rearrangement links TRBV4-2 to TRBJ1-2; perhaps TRBD1 as D (5 bases). Germline-derived CDR1 and CDR2 are LGHNA and YNFKEQ. The CDR3 is 12 amino acids. V was shortened by 8 bases and J by 5 bases, with 12 bases between the two germline ends. CDR3 residues: CASYAGLYGYTF. As DNA, the CDR3 is TGTGCCAGCTACGCAGGGCTGTATGGCTACACCTTC.

This chain joins TRBV25-1 and TRBJ1-1; D is undetermined. The germline V gene has CDR1 MGHDK and CDR2 SYGVNS. The CDR3 sequence is 13 residues long. Deletions cut 3 bases from V and 7 bases from J, with 12 bases between. As DNA, the CDR3 is TGTGCCAGCAGTGATCCGACGGGAGATGAAGCTTTCTTT. Translating it yields CASSDPTGDEAFF.